A single sample is the source of the 15 T cell receptor beta chains below, sequenced in a study of T-cell memory formation after mild COVID-19. TCRdb reprocessed the 5' RACE reads with MiXCR, giving one entry per CDR3 protein. Found here are just under 550,000 distinct CDR3 sequences, roughly 22% of them singletons; the top ten hold around 12%. Material for sequencing was PBMCs or a T cell subset sorted from them (not recorded which). These receptors originate from an adult woman who had mild COVID-19 (a few samples of this study predate the infection). Cell type and time point are not known.

The chain couples TRBV20-1 to TRBJ1-2; 11 bases are shared with TRBD1. V lost 5 bases to trimming and J lost 6 bases; unmatched junction nucleotides: 5. CDR3 length equals 13 residues. CDR1 DFQATT and CDR2 SNEGSKA come from the germline V gene (reference sequence). CDR3 nucleotides: TGCAGTGCTTTGGACAGGGGGCGCGATGGCTACACCTTC. This sequence encodes CSALDRGRDGYTF.

This clonotype was seen more than once but under ten times. The CDR3 is CASSFRTGQGIGTQYF. The CDR3 region has the DNA TGTGCCAGCAGCTTCAGGACCGGACAGGGAATTGGGACCCAGTACTTC. The chain links TRBV5-4 to TRBJ2-5, with 8 bases lining up with TRBD1. The CDR3 covers 16 residues. Germline V CDR1 and CDR2: SGHNT, YYREEE (reference sequence). V lost 2 bases to trimming and J lost 7 bases; unmatched junction nucleotides: 13.

The V gene is TRBV30, the J gene TRBJ2-5; TRBD2 is a possible D gene (6 bases). CDR1 is GTSNPN and CDR2 is SVGIG in the germline V gene (reference sequence). This CDR3 has 16 amino acids. V lost 3 bases to trimming and J lost 0 bases, with 17 bases between them. CDR3 sequence reads: CAWSPGTGEYQETQYF. DNA for the CDR3: TGTGCCTGGAGCCCTGGGACGGGGGAGTACCAAGAGACCCAGTACTTC. The complete variable domain, with remaining parts taken from reference TRBV30 and TRBJ2-5, reads SQTIHQWPATLVQPVGSPLSLECTVEGTSNPNLYWYRQAAGRGLQLLFYSVGIGQISSEVPQNLSASRPQDRQFILSSKKLLLSDSGFYLCAWSPGTGEYQETQYFGPGTRLLVL.

The chain carries TRBV5-5 and TRBJ1-2, with D hard to call. CDR3 length: 15 residues. The germline CDR1 and CDR2 sequences are SGHKS and YYEKEE (reference sequence). Trimming took 0 bases from V and 0 from J, leaving 9 bases between them. CDR3: CASSLGQASNYGYTF. In DNA form, the CDR3 reads TGTGCCAGCAGCTTGGGGCAGGCTTCTAACTATGGCTACACCTTC.

A few counts support this clonotype. V gene TRBV10-3 combines with J gene TRBJ2-2; D might be TRBD1 or TRBD2, each matching 5 bases. Germline lookup yields CDR1 ENHRY and CDR2 SYGVKD. V was pared by 3 bases and J by 7 bases, with 9 bases between. The length of the CDR3 is 13 residues. CDR3 in amino acids: CAISDRDRGELFF. The CDR3 DNA reads TGTGCCATCAGTGACAGGGACCGCGGGGAGCTGTTTTTT.

The chain is built from TRBV6-2 or TRBV6-3 and TRBJ2-7, with TRBD2 matching over 9 bases. J lost 1 base, V lost 6 bases, and 4 bases had no gene match. This CDR3 has 14 residues. Per germline, CDR1 MNHEY and CDR2 SVGEGT. The CDR3 here is CASRPSGRSYEQYF. In DNA form, the CDR3 reads TGTGCCAGCAGACCCAGCGGGAGGTCCTACGAGCAGTACTTC.

The chain recombines TRBV11-2 with TRBJ2-7; D remains unclear. The CDR3 runs 14 residues. Germline V gene lookup returns CDR1 SGHAT and CDR2 FQNNGV. V lost 1 base to trimming and J lost 0 bases, with 7 bases between them. As DNA, the CDR3 is TGTGCCAGCAGCTTAGGGTGGGCCTCCTACGAGCAGTACTTC. Residues: CASSLGWASYEQYF.

This sequence joins TRBV12-5 and TRBJ2-1; 10 bases map to TRBD2. This CDR3 contains 15 residues. The trim removed 5 bases at V and 6 bases at J, leaving 7 bases unmatched. Per germline, CDR1 LGHNT and CDR2 FRNRAP. DNA for the CDR3: TGTGCTAGTGGTGCCGGACTAGCGGTAATCAATGAGCAGTTCTTC. Translating it yields CASGAGLAVINEQFF.

J is TRBJ2-3 and V is TRBV27; no firm D call. V was trimmed by 2 bases and J by 4 bases, leaving 4 bases between them. The CDR3 is made up of 12 amino acids. Germline V gives CDR1 MNHEY, CDR2 SMNVEV (reference sequence). This chain's CDR3 is CASSLKPDTQYF. CDR3 DNA: TGTGCCAGCAGTTTAAAGCCAGATACGCAGTATTTT.

The chain carries TRBV7-9 and TRBJ1-1, with a weak D call TRBD1 (5 bases). Germline V lookup: CDR1 SEHNR, CDR2 FQNEAQ (reference sequence). Trimming pared 4 bases from V and 5 bases from J, leaving 23 bases between. The length of the CDR3 is 17 residues. The CDR3 sequence is CASSYASPRGGGTEAFF. CDR3 in DNA: TGTGCCAGCAGCTACGCCTCCCCGCGGGGCGGTGGGACTGAAGCTTTCTTT.

This clonotype occurred many times. The chain is built from TRBV6-1 and TRBJ1-6; tentative D call: TRBD1 (6 bases). The CDR3 runs 15 residues. Trimming removed 8 bases from V and 7 bases from J, with 18 bases in between. Germline loops: CDR1 MNHNS, CDR2 SASEGT. In nucleotides, the CDR3 is TGTGCCAGCGGTCGGGACATGACCGAGAATTCACCCCTCCACTTT. Its protein product is CASGRDMTENSPLHF.

This rearrangement joins TRBV7-9 to TRBJ1-6; D unresolved. Per the germline V gene, CDR1 is SEHNR and CDR2 is FQNEAQ (reference sequence). The CDR3 extends over 12 amino acids. V dropped 2 bases and J dropped 11 bases, with 7 bases sitting between them. CDR3 nucleotides: TGTGCCAGCAGCTTACCCGGGACACCCCTCCACTTT. Translation: CASSLPGTPLHF.

This clonotype was detected a few times. J is TRBJ2-1 and V is TRBV12-3 or TRBV12-4, with a weak D call TRBD2 (5 bases). The CDR3 contains 15 residues. Trimming pared 7 bases from V and 13 bases from J, leaving 26 bases between. The CDR3 DNA reads as TGTGCCAGCACCCAAAGTCTCTTAACGCCGGGATATCAGTTCTTC. Protein: CASTQSLLTPGYQFF.

The chain combines TRBV19 with TRBJ1-6; weak D call: TRBD1 (6 bases). This CDR3 spans 15 amino acids. Trimming removed 3 bases at V and 11 bases at J, with 17 bases between. The germline V gene has CDR1 LNHDA and CDR2 SQIVND (reference sequence). The CDR3 protein is CASSIVSGVGPPLHF. Here the CDR3 DNA reads TGTGCCAGTAGTATCGTCTCAGGGGTGGGTCCACCCCTCCACTTT. Full variable domain (missing parts from reference TRBV19 and TRBJ1-6): DGGITQSPKYLFRKEGQNVTLSCEQNLNHDAMYWYRQDPGQGLRLIYYSQIVNDFQKGDIAEGYSVSREKKESFPLTVTSAQKNPTAFYLCASSIVSGVGPPLHFGNGTRLTVT.

This sequence joins TRBV6-1 and TRBJ2-7; D ambiguous. Between the trimmed V and J ends, which lost 7 bases and 2 bases, there was a span of 30 bases. CDR1 is MNHNS and CDR2 is SASEGT in the germline V gene. There are 19 residues in the CDR3. The CDR3 loop is CASKLASGLIADPTYEQYF. DNA for the CDR3: TGTGCCAGCAAGCTCGCCTCAGGCCTTATCGCAGATCCCACCTACGAGCAGTACTTC.